This record looks at one T cell receptor (beta chain) sequence and its context. Its antigen is unknown. One end of the junction is discordant with germline, which a read error may explain. This specimen comes from a study of tumor and adjacent non-tumor tissue in lung cancer. RNA was extracted from bulk tissue without any cell sorting. Whole-study findings and limits: Higher tumor TCR diversity was associated with shorter survival. Tumor tissue had significantly higher TCR diversity than normal lung. Normal lung showed higher cumulative top 100 clone frequency than tumor.

The library came from three nested PCR rounds adapted from ARM-PCR protocols. MiXCR was run by TCRdb on the multiplex PCR reads, yielding one entry per CDR3 protein. Here the sample spans roughly 120,000 distinct CDR3 sequences, roughly 84% being singletons. Germline CDR1 is SQVTM and CDR2 is ANQGSEA. The CDR3 spans 13 residues. This sequence originates from a man aged 70 or older with non-small cell lung cancer. The specimen sequenced was lung tumor tissue. The chain combines TRBV29-1 with TRBJ1-2; a weak D match, TRBD1 (5 bases). CDR3 sequence reads: CSVEKQGFYDYTF. The CDR3 bases are TGTAGCGTTGAAAAGCAGGGCTTCTATGACTACACCTTC.